The rows below give T cell receptor beta chains drawn from one sample of a study of a mutant IDH1 vaccine in newly diagnosed glioma. Generated by immunoSEQ multiplex PCR, the TCRdb table keeps only in-frame clones and is missing some. The table includes 31,000 or so clones, roughly 75% detected once. No antigen has been assigned to these receptors. The source material was PBMCs, sampled from a glioma patient whose treatment included an IDH1 peptide vaccine. Source of these receptors: a middle-aged woman with glioma. Both conserved end residues are part of each CDR3. D genes are given only for firm matches. Part of the rows lack a size; the others show once, few, many or a class for expanded clones.

size: .
D: .
J: TRBJ2-1
V: TRBV7-7
CDR3: CASSQDYRNEQFF
DNA: TGTGCTAGCAGCCAAGACTATCGCAATGAGCAGTTCTTC

size: .
D: .
J: TRBJ1-1
V: TRBV28
CDR3: CASSPASFIGTEAFF
DNA: TGTGCCAGCAGTCCCGCCTCATTTATTGGCACTGAAGCTTTCTTT

size: .
D: .
J: TRBJ1-6
V: TRBV15
CDR3: CATSRATGNSPLHF
DNA: TGTGCCACCAGCAGAGCGACAGGAAATTCACCCCTCCACTTT

size: once
D: TRBD2
J: TRBJ2-3
V: TRBV5-5
CDR3: CASSLLLAGGPSTDTQYF
DNA: TGTGCCAGCAGCTTGTTACTAGCGGGGGGCCCAAGCACAGATACGCAGTATTTT

size: .
D: .
J: TRBJ1-6
V: TRBV21-1
CDR3: CASSNGQRLFNSPLHF
DNA: TGTGCCAGCAGCAATGGTCAGCGCCTTTTCAATTCACCCCTCCACTTT

size: .
D: .
J: TRBJ1-1
V: TRBV2
CDR3: CASSGQPNTEAFF
DNA: TGTGCCAGCAGTGGACAGCCGAACACTGAAGCTTTCTTT

size: .
D: TRBD1
J: TRBJ1-2
V: TRBV9
CDR3: CASSPRTGGYGYTF
DNA: TGTGCCAGCAGCCCCAGGACAGGGGGCTATGGCTACACCTTC

size: .
D: .
J: TRBJ2-2
V: TRBV21-1
CDR3: CATLLSGENSGPNTGELFF
DNA: TGTGCCACCCTACTTTCAGGGGAAAACAGCGGTCCTAACACCGGGGAGCTGTTTTTT

size: .
D: .
J: TRBJ1-6
V: TRBV7-2
CDR3: CASSLGAASPLHF
DNA: TGTGCCAGCAGCTTAGGGGCGGCTTCACCCCTCCACTTT

size: .
D: .
J: TRBJ2-2
V: TRBV29-1
CDR3: CSARGGGANTGELFF
DNA: TGCAGCGCGCGGGGCGGCGGGGCGAACACCGGGGAGCTGTTTTTT

size: .
D: .
J: TRBJ1-1
V: TRBV19
CDR3: CASRILGGGPPEAFF
DNA: TGTGCCAGTCGAATCCTCGGGGGGGGGCCCCCTGAAGCTTTCTTT

size: .
D: .
J: TRBJ1-1
V: TRBV25-1
CDR3: CASSASEAFF
DNA: TGTGCCAGCAGTGCCTCAGAAGCTTTCTTT

size: .
D: TRBD1
J: TRBJ1-2
V: TRBV2
CDR3: CASMRTGDNYGYTF
DNA: TGTGCCAGCATGAGGACAGGGGACAACTATGGCTACACCTTC

size: few
D: TRBD1
J: TRBJ1-1
V: TRBV27
CDR3: CASRFTGVLWDTEAFF
DNA: TGTGCCAGCAGGTTTACAGGGGTACTCTGGGACACTGAAGCTTTCTTT

size: .
D: .
J: TRBJ2-1
V: TRBV2
CDR3: CASYRPNEQFF
DNA: TGTGCCAGCTACCGGCCGAATGAGCAGTTCTTC

size: few
D: .
J: TRBJ2-2
V: TRBV4-3
CDR3: CASSQDRELFF
DNA: TGCGCCAGCAGCCAAGATCGGGAGCTGTTTTTT

size: .
D: TRBD2
J: TRBJ2-7
V: TRBV30
CDR3: CAFQSGAIEQYF
DNA: TGTGCCTTCCAAAGCGGGGCCATCGAGCAGTACTTC

size: .
D: TRBD1
J: TRBJ2-1
V: TRBV15
CDR3: CATSTGTGGILDNEQFF
DNA: TGTGCCACCAGCACCGGGACAGGGGGAATTTTGGACAATGAGCAGTTCTTC

size: .
D: TRBD2
J: TRBJ2-2
V: TRBV6-4
CDR3: CASSAKLADEAGELFF
DNA: TGTGCCAGCAGTGCCAAACTAGCGGACGAAGCCGGGGAGCTGTTTTTT

size: .
D: TRBD1
J: TRBJ1-2
V: TRBV7-9
CDR3: CASSLGDRESNYGYTF
DNA: TGTGCCAGCAGCTTAGGGGACAGAGAGTCTAACTATGGCTACACCTTC

size: .
D: TRBD2
J: TRBJ2-2
V: TRBV4-1
CDR3: CASSQGISGAHTGELFF
DNA: TGCGCCAGCAGCCAAGGGATTAGCGGGGCCCACACCGGGGAGCTGTTTTTT

size: .
D: TRBD1
J: TRBJ2-7
V: TRBV7-2
CDR3: CASSFPDRGQFEQYF
DNA: TGTGCCAGCAGCTTCCCGGACAGGGGGCAGTTCGAGCAGTACTTC

size: .
D: .
J: TRBJ1-6
V: TRBV5-1
CDR3: CASSLGPEPSYNSPLHF
DNA: TGCGCCAGCAGCTTGGGTCCCGAGCCCTCCTATAATTCACCCCTCCACTTT

size: .
D: TRBD2
J: TRBJ2-5
V: TRBV10-2
CDR3: CASRLSGGQETQYF
DNA: TGCGCCAGCAGACTTAGCGGGGGGCAAGAGACCCAGTACTTC

size: .
D: .
J: TRBJ2-3
V: TRBV5-1
CDR3: CASRLSPYAGTQYF
DNA: TGCGCCAGCAGACTCTCCCCCTACGCAGGAACGCAGTATTTT

size: .
D: TRBD1
J: TRBJ2-7
V: TRBV10-3
CDR3: CAISVPSPTPGTENYEQYF
DNA: TGTGCCATCAGTGTTCCGTCGCCCACCCCCGGGACAGAGAACTACGAGCAGTACTTC

size: few
D: TRBD1
J: TRBJ1-2
V: TRBV2
CDR3: CASSEQGALGYTF
DNA: TGTGCCAGCAGTGAACAGGGGGCGCTTGGCTACACCTTC

size: .
D: TRBD1
J: TRBJ1-4
V: TRBV5-1
CDR3: CASGLTGLGEKLFF
DNA: TGCGCCAGCGGCCTGACAGGGCTTGGAGAAAAACTGTTTTTT

size: few
D: TRBD1
J: TRBJ1-1
V: TRBV14
CDR3: CASSPWTGKDTEAFF
DNA: TGTGCCAGCAGCCCCTGGACAGGGAAAGACACTGAAGCTTTCTTT

size: few
D: TRBD1
J: TRBJ1-6
V: TRBV4-1
CDR3: CASSQPGQGVYSPLHF
DNA: TGCGCCAGCAGCCAACCGGGACAGGGCGTTTATTCACCCCTCCACTTT

size: .
D: .
J: TRBJ1-2
V: TRBV2
CDR3: CASSAETYGYTF
DNA: TGTGCCAGCAGTGCGGAGACGTATGGCTACACCTTC

size: .
D: .
J: TRBJ1-1
V: TRBV9
CDR3: CASSADTRSEAFF
DNA: TGTGCCAGCAGCGCAGACACCAGATCCGAAGCTTTCTTT

size: few
D: .
J: TRBJ2-2
V: TRBV12-5
CDR3: CASGKGHTMNTGELFF
DNA: TGTGCTAGTGGTAAGGGACATACTATGAACACCGGGGAGCTGTTTTTT

size: .
D: TRBD1
J: TRBJ1-1
V: TRBV2
CDR3: CASSGRTGEGAFF
DNA: TGTGCCAGCAGTGGTAGGACAGGTGAGGGTGCTTTCTTT

size: .
D: .
J: TRBJ1-2
V: TRBV9
CDR3: CASSVGGTNYGYTF
DNA: TGTGCCAGCAGCGTAGGGGGCACAAACTATGGCTACACCTTC

size: .
D: TRBD2
J: TRBJ2-1
V: TRBV12-5
CDR3: CASDPTSGGLGEQFF
DNA: TGTGCTAGTGACCCGACTAGCGGGGGGCTCGGTGAGCAGTTCTTC

size: .
D: TRBD1
J: TRBJ2-3
V: TRBV5-5
CDR3: CASTRPQGDPIKSTDTQYF
DNA: TGTGCCAGCACGCGACCGCAGGGGGACCCCATTAAGAGCACAGATACGCAGTATTTT

size: once
D: TRBD1
J: TRBJ1-4
V: TRBV7-6
CDR3: CASSYRDRSTNEKLFF
DNA: TGTGCCAGCAGTTACCGGGACAGATCAACTAATGAAAAACTGTTTTTT

size: .
D: .
J: TRBJ2-7
V: TRBV9
CDR3: CASSVGGGGPNEQYF
DNA: TGTGCCAGCAGCGTAGGGGGTGGAGGGCCCAACGAGCAGTACTTC

size: .
D: TRBD2
J: TRBJ2-2
V: TRBV9
CDR3: CASSVWSGGNTGELFF
DNA: TGTGCCAGCAGCGTATGGAGCGGGGGGAACACCGGGGAGCTGTTTTTT

size: .
D: TRBD1
J: TRBJ1-2
V: TRBV29-1
CDR3: CSAGTGAYTF
DNA: TGCAGCGCTGGGACAGGGGCATACACCTTC

size: .
D: .
J: TRBJ1-3
V: TRBV19
CDR3: CASASYRESSGNTIYF
DNA: TGTGCCAGTGCGTCCTACAGGGAGAGCTCTGGAAACACCATATATTTT

size: once
D: TRBD2
J: TRBJ2-5
V: TRBV25-1
CDR3: CASSEGGESARETQYF
DNA: TGTGCCAGCAGTGAGGGGGGGGAAAGCGCGAGAGAGACCCAGTACTTC

size: few
D: TRBD2
J: TRBJ2-7
V: TRBV19
CDR3: CASIPLAGCYEQYF
DNA: TGTGCCAGTATCCCGCTAGCGGGGTGCTACGAGCAGTACTTC

size: .
D: TRBD1
J: TRBJ1-3
V: TRBV30
CDR3: CACQGAFGNTIYF
DNA: TGTGCCTGCCAGGGGGCGTTTGGAAACACCATATATTTT

size: .
D: .
J: TRBJ2-5
V: TRBV9
CDR3: CASSVDRGRETQYF
DNA: TGTGCCAGCAGCGTAGACCGGGGCCGGGAGACCCAGTACTTC

size: .
D: .
J: TRBJ2-1
V: TRBV7-2
CDR3: CASSASYNEQFF
DNA: TGTGCCAGCAGCGCCTCCTACAATGAGCAGTTCTTC

size: .
D: TRBD2
J: TRBJ2-3
V: TRBV2
CDR3: CASRGTSGGTIHTDTQYF
DNA: TGTGCCAGCAGGGGGACTAGCGGGGGCACCATTCACACAGATACGCAGTATTTT

size: .
D: .
J: TRBJ1-1
V: TRBV18
CDR3: CASSYQTNTEAFF
DNA: TGTGCCAGCTCATATCAGACGAACACTGAAGCTTTCTTT

size: .
D: TRBD2
J: TRBJ2-7
V: TRBV5-1
CDR3: CASSSGLAGGPVSYEQYF
DNA: TGCGCCAGCAGCTCAGGACTAGCGGGGGGCCCAGTTTCCTACGAGCAGTACTTC

size: .
D: TRBD2
J: TRBJ2-4
V: TRBV13
CDR3: CASSPGTSGNIQYF
DNA: TGTGCCAGCAGCCCGGGGACTAGCGGGAACATTCAGTACTTC

size: .
D: .
J: TRBJ1-1
V: TRBV21-1
CDR3: CASSGQGRGQPLNTEAFF
DNA: TGTGCCAGCAGCGGACAGGGCCGCGGCCAGCCCTTGAACACTGAAGCTTTCTTT

size: .
D: .
J: TRBJ1-1
V: TRBV2
CDR3: CASSRKATGLNTEAFF
DNA: TGTGCCAGCAGTCGCAAGGCGACAGGCCTGAACACTGAAGCTTTCTTT